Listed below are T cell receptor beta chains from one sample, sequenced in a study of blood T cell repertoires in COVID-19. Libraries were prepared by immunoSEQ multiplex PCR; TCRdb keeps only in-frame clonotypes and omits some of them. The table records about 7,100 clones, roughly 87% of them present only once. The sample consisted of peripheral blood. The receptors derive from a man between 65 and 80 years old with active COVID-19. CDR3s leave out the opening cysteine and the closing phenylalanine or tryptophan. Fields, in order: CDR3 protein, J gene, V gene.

CDR3: ASSQTPGNYYEQY
J: TRBJ2-7
V: TRBV3-1/TRBV3-2

CDR3: ASSLAGGPYNEQF
J: TRBJ2-1
V: TRBV7-3

CDR3: ASSQDRGLSPNYGYT
J: TRBJ1-2
V: TRBV4-3

CDR3: ASSRDRLGGYT
J: TRBJ1-2
V: TRBV5-4

CDR3: ASSQESSGWTEAF
J: TRBJ1-1
V: TRBV4-2

CDR3: ASSRTGGEVNYGYT
J: TRBJ1-2
V: TRBV3-1/TRBV3-2

CDR3: ASSLGSRNEKLF
J: TRBJ1-4
V: TRBV4-1

CDR3: ASSPRGGIADTQY
J: TRBJ2-3
V: TRBV4-2

CDR3: ASSQVWLAQNEQY
J: TRBJ2-7
V: TRBV4-1

CDR3: ASSLGSGVGNSPLH
J: TRBJ1-6
V: TRBV11-2

CDR3: ASSLPRQGAYEQY
J: TRBJ2-7
V: TRBV7-3

CDR3: ASSYRTGADEQF
J: TRBJ2-1
V: TRBV11-2

CDR3: ASSWDRSTTGQY
J: TRBJ2-7
V: TRBV5-5